What follows are 10 T cell receptor beta chains derived from one specimen sequenced in a study of monozygotic twins with inflammatory bowel disease. TCRdb re-called the 5' RACE reads and shows each CDR3 protein once, DNA omitted. This table lists 300,000 to 400,000 distinct CDR3 sequences. Sequencing used blood. All receptors derive from a human donor with ulcerative colitis or Crohn's disease, or a healthy co-twin of an affected twin (not recorded which).

J is TRBJ2-4 and V is TRBV20-1; TCRdb lists TRBD2, though no DNA is available to test this call. CDR1 and CDR2 from the germline V gene are DFQATT and SNEGSKA (reference sequence). CDR3 length: 15 residues. The CDR3 region is CSASPSGGAKNIQYF.

The chain links TRBV20-1 to TRBJ2-3; TCRdb designates TRBD2, a call that cannot be tested without DNA. The CDR3 totals 16 residues. Germline assignment: CDR1 DFQATT and CDR2 SNEGSKA (reference sequence). The CDR3 reads CSASLAGGPATDTQYF.

The chain uses TRBV19 and TRBJ2-3; TCRdb picks TRBD1, but there is no DNA to check that call. CDR3 length: 21 amino acids. Per germline, CDR1 LNHDA and CDR2 SQIVND (reference sequence). CDR3 sequence reads: CASSIDPPGAGGFLSTDTQYF.

The rearrangement joins TRBV5-1 to TRBJ1-2. The length of the CDR3 is 13 residues. Germline loops: CDR1 SGHRS, CDR2 YFSETQ. The CDR3 sequence is CASSLAVGYGYTF.

The V and J genes are TRBV10-3 and TRBJ1-2; there is no DNA to check the TCRdb D call of TRBD1. Germline CDR1 is ENHRY and CDR2 is SYGVKD. The CDR3 sequence is 14 residues long. The CDR3 is CAIKSGDRTGGYTF.

The chain links TRBV2 to TRBJ1-2; the D call from TCRdb, TRBD1, cannot be confirmed without DNA. Per the germline V gene, CDR1 is SNHLY and CDR2 is FYNNEI. CDR3 length: 13 amino acids. The CDR3 is CASSVGTYYGYTF. Full variable domain (missing parts from reference TRBV2 and TRBJ1-2): EPEVTQTPSHQVTQMGQEVILRCVPISNHLYFYWYRQILGQKVEFLVSFYNNEISEKSEIFDDQFSVERPDGSNFTLKIRSTKLEDSAMYFCASSVGTYYGYTFGSGTRLTVV.

This rearrangement joins TRBV7-9 to TRBJ2-4. CDR1 SEHNR and CDR2 FQNEAQ come from the germline V gene (reference sequence). The CDR3 contains 17 residues. The CDR3 sequence: CASSPLTDTLAKNIQYF.

V is TRBV12-3 or TRBV12-4 and J is TRBJ1-6; TCRdb's D call of TRBD1 is untestable without DNA. The length of the CDR3 is 14 residues. The CDR3 sequence: CASSLWTGSTPLHF.

The rearrangement joins TRBV27 to TRBJ2-7. The germline V gene has CDR1 MNHEY and CDR2 SMNVEV (reference sequence). The CDR3 sequence is 14 residues long. The CDR3 is CASSLNPNIYEQYF.

This rearrangement joins TRBV5-4 to TRBJ1-5. Germline CDR1 and CDR2: SGHNT and YYREEE (reference sequence). The CDR3 length is 14 residues. The CDR3 loop reads CASSSDRVGQPQHF.